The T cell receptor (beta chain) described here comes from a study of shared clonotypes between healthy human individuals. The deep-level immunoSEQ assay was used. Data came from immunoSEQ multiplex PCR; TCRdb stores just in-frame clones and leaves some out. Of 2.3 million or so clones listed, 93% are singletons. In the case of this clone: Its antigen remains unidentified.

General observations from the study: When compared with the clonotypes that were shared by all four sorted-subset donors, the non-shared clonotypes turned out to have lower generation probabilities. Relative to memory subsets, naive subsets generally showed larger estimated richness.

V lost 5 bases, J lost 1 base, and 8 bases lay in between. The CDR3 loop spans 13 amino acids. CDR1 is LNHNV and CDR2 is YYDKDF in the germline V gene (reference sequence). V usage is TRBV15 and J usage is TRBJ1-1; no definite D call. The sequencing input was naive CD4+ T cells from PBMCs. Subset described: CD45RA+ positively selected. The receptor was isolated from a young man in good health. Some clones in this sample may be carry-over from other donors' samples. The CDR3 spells CATSLKANTEAFF. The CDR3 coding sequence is TGTGCCACCAGCCTGAAAGCGAACACTGAAGCTTTCTTT.